The rows below give T cell receptor beta chains drawn from one sample of a study of cytomegalovirus exposure and HLA in healthy donors. Profiling relied on immunoSEQ multiplex PCR, and the TCRdb table lists in-frame clones only, not all of them. The sample includes over 100,000 clones, approximately 82% of them seen just once. Material for sequencing was PBMCs. Every receptor here comes from a man between 35 and 55 years old in good health and CMV-seronegative. Both conserved end residues are part of each CDR3. A D gene is named only where the DNA matches it firmly. Size values are once, few and many counts, or a class for expanded clones, and some rows have none.

TRBD1,.,TRBV7-3,TRBJ2-5,TGTGCCAGCAGCTTATGGCAGGGGGCAGAGACCCAGTACTTC,CASSLWQGAETQYF
.,few,TRBV4-1,TRBJ1-1,TGCGCCAGCAGAAACAGATTGATGAACACTGAAGCTTTCTTT,CASRNRLMNTEAFF
.,.,TRBV30,TRBJ2-7,TGTGCCTGGAGTCTGGACTCCCTCTCCTACGAGCAGTACTTC,CAWSLDSLSYEQYF
.,.,TRBV27,TRBJ2-1,TGTGCCAGCAGTCCCGTCTCCTACAATGAGCAGTTCTTC,CASSPVSYNEQFF
.,.,TRBV7-2,TRBJ2-1,TGTGCCAGCAGCTTACAACAGATCGATGAGCAGTTCTTC,CASSLQQIDEQFF
.,.,TRBV7-3,TRBJ2-3,TGTGCCAGCAGCCTTGGGCCGGCAGATACGCAGTATTTT,CASSLGPADTQYF
TRBD1,.,TRBV7-8,TRBJ1-1,TGTGCCAGCAGCTTAGGGGCAGGGGGCTACACTGAAGCTTTCTTT,CASSLGAGGYTEAFF
TRBD2,.,TRBV10-3,TRBJ2-1,TGTGCCATCATGGGGTCAGCGGGAGGGTGGAATGAGCAGTTCTTC,CAIMGSAGGWNEQFF
TRBD2,few,TRBV4-3,TRBJ2-1,TGCGCCAGCAGCCAAGATCTCAGCGGGAGGGCCGGTCGGGGCAATGAGCAGTTCTTC,CASSQDLSGRAGRGNEQFF
.,.,TRBV7-9,TRBJ2-3,TGTGCCAGCAGCTTAGCCCGGGGGTTCGGGGATACGCAGTATTTT,CASSLARGFGDTQYF
TRBD1,.,TRBV6-1,TRBJ2-3,TGTGCCAGGTCCGGGACAGGCGCATCCACAGATACGCAGTATTTT,CARSGTGASTDTQYF
.,.,TRBV4-1,TRBJ2-3,TGCGCCAGCAGCTACATGGGGGGGCGCACAGATACGCAGTATTTT,CASSYMGGRTDTQYF
TRBD1,few,TRBV7-9,TRBJ1-1,TGTGCCAGCAGCTTAGCTAGGGCAGGGGGCATGAACACTGAAGCTTTCTTT,CASSLARAGGMNTEAFF
TRBD1,.,TRBV28,TRBJ2-2,TGTGCCAGCAGCCGCCCGGGACAGGGGGCCCGTGGCACCGGGGAGCTGTTTTTT,CASSRPGQGARGTGELFF
.,.,TRBV7-2,TRBJ2-1,TGTGCCAGCAGCTTAGTGGTACGGGTTGAGCAGTTCTTC,CASSLVVRVEQFF
TRBD1,.,TRBV7-3,TRBJ2-7,TGTGCCAGCAGCCCCGGACAGGGGCACTACGAGCAGTACTTC,CASSPGQGHYEQYF
TRBD1,.,TRBV2,TRBJ1-4,TGTGCCAGCAGTCTCAACCGACCGGGACAGGGGGATGAAAAACTGTTTTTT,CASSLNRPGQGDEKLFF
.,once,TRBV2,TRBJ1-2,TGTGCCAGCAGTGAGGGCCTCTATGGCTACACCTTC,CASSEGLYGYTF
.,few,TRBV11-2,TRBJ2-1,TGTGCCAGCAGCTTAGATGCTAGCGAGGTACCCAATGAGCAGTTCTTC,CASSLDASEVPNEQFF
TRBD2,.,TRBV4-3,TRBJ2-1,TGCGCCAGCAGCCACGGGACTAGCGACCTTGAGGAGCAGTTCTTC,CASSHGTSDLEEQFF
.,.,TRBV7-9,TRBJ2-3,TGTGCCAGCAGCTTAAGAGGAGTGGGTACAGATACGCAGTATTTT,CASSLRGVGTDTQYF
.,.,TRBV6-6,TRBJ1-3,TGTGCCAGCAGTTATGGGAGCTCTGGAAACACCATATATTTT,CASSYGSSGNTIYF
TRBD1,few,TRBV10-3,TRBJ2-7,TGTGCCATCAGTGGGGACAGCTCCTACGAGCAGTACTTC,CAISGDSSYEQYF
.,.,TRBV5-4,TRBJ2-5,TGTGCCAGCAGTGAGACAGGACGATCCAGAGAGACCCAGTACTTC,CASSETGRSRETQYF
.,.,TRBV7-6,TRBJ1-2,TGTGCCAGCAGCTCGAATTCGGCAGGGAACTATGGCTACACCTTC,CASSSNSAGNYGYTF
TRBD1,.,TRBV5-4,TRBJ1-2,TGTGCCAGCAGCTTGGCCGGGACAGGGGAAATGAATGGCTACACCTTC,CASSLAGTGEMNGYTF
TRBD2,.,TRBV9,TRBJ2-3,TGTGCCAGCAGCGTGGGACTAGCGGGGGCCAACACAGATACGCAGTATTTT,CASSVGLAGANTDTQYF
.,.,TRBV4-3,TRBJ1-4,TGCGCCAGCAGCCAGGGGGGTAATGAAAAACTGTTTTTT,CASSQGGNEKLFF
TRBD1,.,TRBV27,TRBJ1-2,TGTGCCAGCAGCAGCACAGGGGGCGCAAGTGGCTACACCTTC,CASSSTGGASGYTF
TRBD2,once,TRBV18,TRBJ2-2,TGTGCCAGCTCACCGACTAGCGGGGGAGCGAACACCGGGGAGCTGTTTTTT,CASSPTSGGANTGELFF
.,once,TRBV19,TRBJ1-5,TGTGCCAGTAGTATTTGGGGAGGGTTCAATCAGCCCCAGCATTTT,CASSIWGGFNQPQHF
TRBD2,.,TRBV7-3,TRBJ2-3,TGTGCCAGCAGCTCAGGACTAGCGGGGGATACGCAGTATTTT,CASSSGLAGDTQYF
TRBD2,.,TRBV5-4,TRBJ2-3,TGTGCCAGCAGCTTCGACGGTCCTAGCGGGTCGTGGAATACGCAGTATTTT,CASSFDGPSGSWNTQYF
TRBD1,.,TRBV27,TRBJ1-2,TGTGCCAGCACTCCCTCCGGGACAGTGAGATTCTATGGCTACACCTTC,CASTPSGTVRFYGYTF
TRBD2,.,TRBV2,TRBJ2-3,TGTGCCAGCGACAGACTAGCGGGAGCAAGAGATACGCAGTATTTT,CASDRLAGARDTQYF
TRBD1,.,TRBV19,TRBJ1-2,TGTGCCAGTAGTACCCAGGGGGCAGACTATGGCTACCCCTTC,CASSTQGADYGYPF
.,.,TRBV6-9,TRBJ1-3,TGTGCCAGCAGACCCGTGGGGGAGGCTGGAAACACCATATATTTT,CASRPVGEAGNTIYF
.,few,TRBV7-2,TRBJ2-3,TGTGCCACAGAGCTAGTGGCGGGACCCACAGATACGCAGTATTTT,CATELVAGPTDTQYF
TRBD1,once,TRBV19,TRBJ1-4,TGTGCCAGTAGCACGGCAGGGGGAAATGAAAAACTGTTTTTT,CASSTAGGNEKLFF
.,.,TRBV29-1,TRBJ1-3,TGCAGCGTTGTCTTTTTCTCTGGAAACACCATATATTTT,CSVVFFSGNTIYF
.,.,TRBV7-2,TRBJ2-4,TGTGCCAGCAGCTTAGCGGGGCACTCCAAAAACATTCAGTACTTC,CASSLAGHSKNIQYF
.,.,TRBV5-1,TRBJ1-2,TGCGCCAGCAGCATGGCGTCGACTCCTATTTATGGCTACACCTTC,CASSMASTPIYGYTF